A selection of T cell receptor beta chains follows, all from one sample in a study of blood T cell repertoires in COVID-19. Repertoires were generated with immunoSEQ multiplex PCR, while TCRdb's copy carries only in-frame clones and drops some. The table records 230,000 or so clones, around 89% of them present only once. The specimen was PBMCs or T cells enriched from blood (not recorded which). These receptors were obtained from a woman aged 30 to 39 who had recovered from COVID-19. Each CDR3 is given with its conserved first and last residue. D genes are given only for firm matches. Size tells how often a clone was seen (once, few, many) or the class of an expanded clone, and some rows leave it out.

abundance	d_gene	j_gene	v_gene	CDR3nt	CDR3aa
few	.	TRBJ1-6	TRBV6-4	TGTGCCAGCAGAATTGTGGACGAAGGGGATTCACCCCTCCACTTT	CASRIVDEGDSPLHF
.	TRBD1	TRBJ2-7	TRBV5-1	TGCGCCAGCAGCTCGGACAGGGCCAACTACGAGCAGTACTTC	CASSSDRANYEQYF
.	TRBD1	TRBJ1-1	TRBV15	TGTGCCACCAGCCCCAGGGGGGTTACTGAAGCTTTCTTT	CATSPRGVTEAFF
.	TRBD2	TRBJ2-7	TRBV18	TGTGCCAGCTCACCAGGAGGTAATAGCGGGGGTCTCTACGAGCAGTACTTC	CASSPGGNSGGLYEQYF
.	.	TRBJ2-7	TRBV2	TGTGCCAGCCGACCACAGAACTACGAGCAGTACTTC	CASRPQNYEQYF
once	.	TRBJ2-5	TRBV5-1	TGCGCCAGCAGCTTGTACAACACACAGGAAGAGACCCAGTACTTC	CASSLYNTQEETQYF
few	TRBD2	TRBJ2-3	TRBV19	TGTGCCAGTAGTATTAGTCCGGGACTACGCACAGATACGCAGTATTTT	CASSISPGLRTDTQYF
few	.	TRBJ2-7	TRBV5-1	TGCGCCAGCAGCACTGACTACGAGCAGTACTTC	CASSTDYEQYF
.	.	TRBJ1-1	TRBV2	TGTGCCAGCAGTGTCGGAGACAGGAACACTGAAGCTTTCTTT	CASSVGDRNTEAFF
.	.	TRBJ1-5	TRBV19	TGTGCCAGTAGTAGGCTCTGGGGGGGAAGCAATCAGCCCCAGCATTTT	CASSRLWGGSNQPQHF
once	TRBD2	TRBJ2-1	TRBV9	TGTGCCAGCAGCGTGGTAGGTACTAGCGGGGTAAATGAGCAGTTCTTC	CASSVVGTSGVNEQFF
.	TRBD1	TRBJ1-3	TRBV18	TGTGCCAGCTCAACGGGGACAGGGAGAAACACCATATATTTT	CASSTGTGRNTIYF
.	.	TRBJ2-2	TRBV10-2	TGCGCCAGCAGGTCAGGGATTGGGAACACCGGGGAGCTGTTTTTT	CASRSGIGNTGELFF
.	.	TRBJ1-2	TRBV18	TGTGCCAGCTCATCCGCGGACAGCTTCTATGGCTACACCTTC	CASSSADSFYGYTF
.	.	TRBJ1-5	TRBV7-8	TGTGCCAGCAGCTTAGATGGGGGGTTCGGCAATCAGCCCCAGCATTTT	CASSLDGGFGNQPQHF
.	TRBD1	TRBJ1-2	TRBV12-3/TRBV12-4	TGTGCCAGCAGTAGGACAGGTTTTGATGGCTACACCTTC	CASSRTGFDGYTF
.	TRBD1	TRBJ2-1	TRBV19	TGTGCCAGTAGTTTCAGGGGGAATGAGCAGTTCTTC	CASSFRGNEQFF
.	TRBD1	TRBJ1-1	TRBV6-2/TRBV6-3	TGTGCCAGCAGCGCTTCAGGGGGGAACACTGAAGCTTTCTTT	CASSASGGNTEAFF
once	TRBD1	TRBJ1-5	TRBV27	TGTGCCAGCAGTAGCGGGACAGGGGGGTGGGGCAATCAGCCCCAGCATTTT	CASSSGTGGWGNQPQHF
once	.	TRBJ1-4	TRBV3-1/TRBV3-2	TGTGCGAGTCAAGGGACTTATTCCGAAAAACTGTTTTTT	CASQGTYSEKLFF
.	.	TRBJ1-1	TRBV4-3	TGCGCCAGCAGCCAAGTAGGAGGAACTGAAGCTTTCTTT	CASSQVGGTEAFF
.	TRBD1	TRBJ2-5	TRBV3-1/TRBV3-2	TGTGCCAGCAGCCAAGGAACTCGCGCAGGGGGCACGGAGACCCAGTACTTC	CASSQGTRAGGTETQYF
.	.	TRBJ1-1	TRBV7-2	TGTGCCAGCAGCTTGGTAGGCGCCCGGGGCACTGAAGCTTTCTTT	CASSLVGARGTEAFF
.	TRBD1	TRBJ1-4	TRBV27	TGTGCCAGCAGTTTACGACAGGGAAGTGAAAAACTGTTTTTT	CASSLRQGSEKLFF
.	.	TRBJ2-4	TRBV5-4	TGTGCCAGCAGCTCAGACACCAAACTAAACATTCAGTACTTC	CASSSDTKLNIQYF
.	.	TRBJ1-5	TRBV6-2/TRBV6-3	TGTGCCAGCAGTTACTTCCCGGGGGGCGGCAATCAGCCCCAGCATTTT	CASSYFPGGGNQPQHF
once	TRBD1	TRBJ1-2	TRBV14	TGTGCCAGCAGCCAAGGGTTAGGACAGGGGATTGGCTACACCTTC	CASSQGLGQGIGYTF
.	.	TRBJ1-5	TRBV27	TGTGCCAGCAGGCAAGAGCTCAATCAGCCCCAGCATTTT	CASRQELNQPQHF
.	TRBD1	TRBJ1-2	TRBV15	TGTGCCACCAGCATCCGGGACAGCTATGGCTACACCTTC	CATSIRDSYGYTF
.	.	TRBJ2-1	TRBV7-9	TGTGCCAGCAGCTTGGGAATAGCGTCCTACAATGAGCAGTTCTTC	CASSLGIASYNEQFF
.	TRBD1	TRBJ1-1	TRBV10-3	TGTGCCATCAGTAGGGACAGGGACACTGAAGCTTTCTTT	CAISRDRDTEAFF
few	.	TRBJ2-2	TRBV4-3	TGCGCCAGCAGCCCTAGGGGGACCCCTCACACCGGGGAGCTGTTTTTT	CASSPRGTPHTGELFF
.	.	TRBJ2-2	TRBV7-9	TGTGCCAGCAGCTTGACAGGACCTAACACCGGGGAGCTGTTTTTT	CASSLTGPNTGELFF
.	.	TRBJ1-1	TRBV12-2	TGTGCAAGTCGCTTAGGGGGGACAGGGGGTATGAACACTGAAGCTTTCTTT	CASRLGGTGGMNTEAFF
.	.	TRBJ2-1	TRBV3-1/TRBV3-2	TGTGCCAGCAGCCAAGATGGTGGCGGGCACAATGAGCAGTTCTTC	CASSQDGGGHNEQFF
few	TRBD1	TRBJ1-4	TRBV19	TGTGCCAGTATGGACAGGGGGCTTGAAAAACTGTTTTTT	CASMDRGLEKLFF
.	.	TRBJ1-2	TRBV9	TGTGCCAGCAGCGTAGGGGGGGCTAACTATGGCTACACCTTC	CASSVGGANYGYTF
once	TRBD1	TRBJ2-1	TRBV6-5	TGTGCCAGCAGTTACTATGGGACAGGGGACAATGAGCAGTTCTTC	CASSYYGTGDNEQFF
.	.	TRBJ1-1	TRBV20-1	TGCAGTGCTAGACCTAACACTGAAGCTTTCTTT	CSARPNTEAFF
.	.	TRBJ1-1	TRBV19	TGTGCCAGTAGTGAACAGGGTGACACTGAAGCTTTCTTT	CASSEQGDTEAFF
.	.	TRBJ1-2	TRBV27	TGTGCCAGCAGTACGACCGCGGGGGCTAACTATGGCTACACCTTC	CASSTTAGANYGYTF
.	.	TRBJ1-2	TRBV2	TGTGCCAGCAGTGAGACAGTCAACTATGGCTACACCTTC	CASSETVNYGYTF
.	.	TRBJ2-5	TRBV11-2	TGTGCCAGCAGGTACGGGGTTCAAGAGACCCAGTACTTC	CASRYGVQETQYF
.	TRBD2	TRBJ2-3	TRBV5-1	TGCGCCAGCAGCTTGGCCAGCGGGGCCACAGATACGCAGTATTTT	CASSLASGATDTQYF
.	.	TRBJ1-2	TRBV5-1	TGCGCCAGCAGCTTAAACAGAAACTATGGCTACACCTTC	CASSLNRNYGYTF
.	.	TRBJ2-7	TRBV27	TGTGCCAGCAGCCGCGGGACGGAGGCCTACGAGCAGTACTTC	CASSRGTEAYEQYF
.	.	TRBJ1-2	TRBV7-3	TGTGCCAGCAGCCCCCTGGCAGGGCAGGGGAGCTACACCTTC	CASSPLAGQGSYTF